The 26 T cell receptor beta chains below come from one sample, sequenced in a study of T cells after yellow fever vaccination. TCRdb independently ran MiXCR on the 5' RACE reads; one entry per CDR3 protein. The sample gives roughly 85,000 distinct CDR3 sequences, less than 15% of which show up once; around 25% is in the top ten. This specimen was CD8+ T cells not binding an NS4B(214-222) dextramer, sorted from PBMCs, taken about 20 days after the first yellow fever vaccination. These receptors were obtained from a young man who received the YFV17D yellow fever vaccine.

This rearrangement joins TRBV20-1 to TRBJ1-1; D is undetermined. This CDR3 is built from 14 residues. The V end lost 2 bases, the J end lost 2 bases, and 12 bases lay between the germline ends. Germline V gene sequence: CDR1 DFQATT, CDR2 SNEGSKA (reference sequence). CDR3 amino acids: CSARRALINTEAFF. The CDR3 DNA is TGCAGTGCTAGAAGGGCTCTGATAAACACTGAAGCTTTCTTT.

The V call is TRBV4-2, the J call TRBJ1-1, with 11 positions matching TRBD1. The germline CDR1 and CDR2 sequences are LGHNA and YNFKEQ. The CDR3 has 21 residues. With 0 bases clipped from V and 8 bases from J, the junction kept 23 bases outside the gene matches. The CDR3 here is CASSQDFRFPGQGVTNIEAFF. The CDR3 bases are TGTGCCAGCAGCCAAGACTTTCGATTCCCGGGACAGGGGGTTACGAACATCGAAGCTTTCTTT.

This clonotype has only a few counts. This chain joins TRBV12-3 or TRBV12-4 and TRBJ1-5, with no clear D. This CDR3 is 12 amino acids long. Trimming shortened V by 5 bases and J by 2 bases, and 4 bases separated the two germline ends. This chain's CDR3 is CASSVGNQPQHF. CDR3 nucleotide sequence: TGTGCCAGCAGTGTAGGCAATCAGCCCCAGCATTTT.

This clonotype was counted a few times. The CDR3 region is CASSLRSGGYTGELFF. CDR3 nucleotides: TGTGCCAGCAGCTTACGGTCGGGGGGGTACACCGGGGAGCTGTTTTTT. J is TRBJ2-2 and V is TRBV11-2, with 8 bases identical to TRBD2. After removal of 2 bases from V and 3 bases from J, the junction contained 5 bases not matched to a gene. The CDR3 spans 16 residues. The germline CDR1 and CDR2 sequences are SGHAT and FQNNGV. The complete variable domain, with remaining parts taken from reference TRBV11-2 and TRBJ2-2, reads EAGVAQSPRYKIIEKRQSVAFWCNPISGHATLYWYQQILGQGPKLLIQFQNNGVVDDSQLPKDRFSAERLKGVDSTLKIQPAKLEDSAVYLCASSLRSGGYTGELFFGEGSRLTVL.

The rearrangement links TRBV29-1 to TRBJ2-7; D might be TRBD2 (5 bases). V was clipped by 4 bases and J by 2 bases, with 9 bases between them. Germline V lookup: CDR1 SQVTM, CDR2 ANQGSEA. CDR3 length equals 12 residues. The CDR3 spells CSVGASPYEQYF. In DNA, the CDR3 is TGCAGCGTTGGGGCTAGCCCCTACGAGCAGTACTTC.

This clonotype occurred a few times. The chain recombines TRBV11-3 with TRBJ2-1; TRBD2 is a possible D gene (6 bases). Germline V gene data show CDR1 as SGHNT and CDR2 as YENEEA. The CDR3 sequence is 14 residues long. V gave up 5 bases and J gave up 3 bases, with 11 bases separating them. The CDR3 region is CASSPARGYNEQFF. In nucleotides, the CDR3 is TGTGCCAGCAGCCCTGCGCGGGGCTACAATGAGCAGTTCTTC.

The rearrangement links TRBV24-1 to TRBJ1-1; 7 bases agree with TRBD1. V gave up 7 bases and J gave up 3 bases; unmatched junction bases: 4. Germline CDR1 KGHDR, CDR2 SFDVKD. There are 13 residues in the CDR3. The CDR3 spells CATRKGAYTEAFF. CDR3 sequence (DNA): TGTGCCACCAGAAAGGGGGCTTACACTGAAGCTTTCTTT.

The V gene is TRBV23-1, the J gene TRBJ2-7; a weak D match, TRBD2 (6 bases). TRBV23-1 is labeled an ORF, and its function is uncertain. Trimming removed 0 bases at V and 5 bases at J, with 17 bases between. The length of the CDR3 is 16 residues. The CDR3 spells CASSQSAGRSYDEQYV. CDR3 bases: TGCGCCAGCAGTCAATCGGCGGGGAGATCCTACGACGAGCAGTACGTC.

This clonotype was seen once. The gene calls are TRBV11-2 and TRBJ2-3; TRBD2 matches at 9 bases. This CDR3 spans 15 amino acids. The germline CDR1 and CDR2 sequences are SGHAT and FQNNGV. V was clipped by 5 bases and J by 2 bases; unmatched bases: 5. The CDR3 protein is CASSPGLAHTDTQYF. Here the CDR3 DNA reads TGTGCCAGCAGCCCGGGACTAGCCCACACAGATACGCAGTATTTT.

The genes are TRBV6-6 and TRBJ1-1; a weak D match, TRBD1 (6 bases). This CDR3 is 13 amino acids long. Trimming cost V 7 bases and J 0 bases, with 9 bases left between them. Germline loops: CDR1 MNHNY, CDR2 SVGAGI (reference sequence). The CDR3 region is CASTPGVNTEAFF. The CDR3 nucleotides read TGTGCCAGCACCCCAGGGGTGAACACTGAAGCTTTCTTT.

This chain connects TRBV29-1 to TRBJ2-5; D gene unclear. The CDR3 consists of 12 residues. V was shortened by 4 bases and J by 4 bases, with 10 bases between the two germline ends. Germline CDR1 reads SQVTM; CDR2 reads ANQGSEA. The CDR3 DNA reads TGCAGCGTTGGGGTGGGTGGAGAGACCCAGTACTTC. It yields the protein CSVGVGGETQYF.

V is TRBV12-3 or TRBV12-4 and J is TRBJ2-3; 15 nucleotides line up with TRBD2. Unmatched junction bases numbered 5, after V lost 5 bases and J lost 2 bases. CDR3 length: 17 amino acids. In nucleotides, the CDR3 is TGTGCCAGCAGTACAGGGACTAGCGGGGGGATCACAGATACGCAGTATTTT. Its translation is CASSTGTSGGITDTQYF.

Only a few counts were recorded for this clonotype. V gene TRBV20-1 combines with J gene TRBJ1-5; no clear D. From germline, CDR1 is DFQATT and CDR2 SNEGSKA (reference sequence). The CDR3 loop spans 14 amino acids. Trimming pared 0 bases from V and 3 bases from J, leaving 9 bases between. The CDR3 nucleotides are TGCAGTGCTAGAGAAGGACTAAACAATCAGCCCCAGCATTTT. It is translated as CSAREGLNNQPQHF.

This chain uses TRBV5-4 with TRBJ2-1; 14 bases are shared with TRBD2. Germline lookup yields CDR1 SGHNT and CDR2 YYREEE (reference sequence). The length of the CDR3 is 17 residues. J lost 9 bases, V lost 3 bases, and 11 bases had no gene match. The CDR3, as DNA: TGTGCCAGCAGCTCGAGATTCCCGGGACTAGCGGGGGTTGAGCAGTTCTTC. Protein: CASSSRFPGLAGVEQFF.

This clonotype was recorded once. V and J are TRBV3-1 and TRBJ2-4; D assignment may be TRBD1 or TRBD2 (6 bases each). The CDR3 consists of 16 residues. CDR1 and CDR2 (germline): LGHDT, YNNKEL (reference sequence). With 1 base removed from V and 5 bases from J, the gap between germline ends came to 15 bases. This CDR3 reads CASSQAGAKDQNIQYF. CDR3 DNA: TGTGCCAGCAGCCAAGCGGGGGCCAAGGACCAAAACATTCAGTACTTC.

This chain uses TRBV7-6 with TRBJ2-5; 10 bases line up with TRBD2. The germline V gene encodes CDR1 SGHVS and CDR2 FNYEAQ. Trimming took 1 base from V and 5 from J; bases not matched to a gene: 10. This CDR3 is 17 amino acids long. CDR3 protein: CASSLGERGGFQETQYF. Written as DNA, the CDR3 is TGTGCCAGCAGCTTAGGGGAGCGGGGGGGCTTCCAGGAGACCCAGTACTTC.

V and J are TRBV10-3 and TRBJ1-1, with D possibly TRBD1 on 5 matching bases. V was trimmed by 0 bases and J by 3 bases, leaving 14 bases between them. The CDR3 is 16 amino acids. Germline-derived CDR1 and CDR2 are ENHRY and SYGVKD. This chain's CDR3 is CAISESFWGSDTEAFF. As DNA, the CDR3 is TGTGCCATCAGTGAGTCGTTTTGGGGCTCGGACACTGAAGCTTTCTTT.

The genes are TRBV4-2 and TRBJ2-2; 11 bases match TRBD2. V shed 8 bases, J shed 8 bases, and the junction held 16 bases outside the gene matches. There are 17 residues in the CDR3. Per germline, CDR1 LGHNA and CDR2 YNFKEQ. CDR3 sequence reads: CASRKRLAGIRGGELFF. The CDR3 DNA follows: TGTGCCAGCCGCAAGCGACTAGCGGGGATCCGCGGGGGGGAGCTGTTTTTT.

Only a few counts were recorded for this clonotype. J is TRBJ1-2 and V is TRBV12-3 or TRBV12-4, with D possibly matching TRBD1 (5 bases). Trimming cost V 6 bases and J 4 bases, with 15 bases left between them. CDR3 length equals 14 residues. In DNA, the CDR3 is TGTGCCAGCAGAGAAACCGGGACGGGCTATGGCTACACCTTC. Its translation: CASRETGTGYGYTF.

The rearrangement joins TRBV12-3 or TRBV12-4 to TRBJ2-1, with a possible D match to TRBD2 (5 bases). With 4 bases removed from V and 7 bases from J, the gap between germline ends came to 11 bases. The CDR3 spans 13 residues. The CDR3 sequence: CASSSPAANEQFF. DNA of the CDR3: TGTGCCAGCAGTTCCCCAGCGGCAAATGAGCAGTTCTTC.

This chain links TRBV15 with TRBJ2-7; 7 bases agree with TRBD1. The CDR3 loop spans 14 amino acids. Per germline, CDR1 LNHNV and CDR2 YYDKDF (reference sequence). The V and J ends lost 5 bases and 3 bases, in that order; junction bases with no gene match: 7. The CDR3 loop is CATSGRTGHYEQYF. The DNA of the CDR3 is TGTGCCACCAGCGGACGGACAGGCCACTACGAGCAGTACTTC.

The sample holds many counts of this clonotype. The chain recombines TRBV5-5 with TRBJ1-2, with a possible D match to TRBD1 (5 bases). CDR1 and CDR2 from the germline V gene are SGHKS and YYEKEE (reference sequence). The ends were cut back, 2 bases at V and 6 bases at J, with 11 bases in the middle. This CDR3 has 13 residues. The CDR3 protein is CASSLYGADGYTF. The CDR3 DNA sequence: TGTGCCAGCAGCTTATATGGGGCTGATGGCTACACCTTC.

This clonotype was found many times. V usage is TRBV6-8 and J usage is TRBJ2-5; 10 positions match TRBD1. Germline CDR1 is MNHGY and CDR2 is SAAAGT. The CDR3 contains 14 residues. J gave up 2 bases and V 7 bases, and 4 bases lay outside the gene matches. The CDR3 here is CASTGQGDQETQYF. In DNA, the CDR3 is TGTGCCAGCACCGGACAGGGGGATCAAGAGACCCAGTACTTC.

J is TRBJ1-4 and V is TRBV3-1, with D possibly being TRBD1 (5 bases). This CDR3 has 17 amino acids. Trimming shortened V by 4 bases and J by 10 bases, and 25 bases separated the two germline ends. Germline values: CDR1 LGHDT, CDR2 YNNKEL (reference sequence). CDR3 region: CASSPKNPGQDIGKLFF. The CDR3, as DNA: TGTGCCAGCAGCCCCAAGAACCCGGGGCAGGACATCGGAAAACTGTTTTTT.

CDR3 amino acids: CASSLWAYGYTF. The CDR3 nucleotides are TGTGCCAGCAGCTTATGGGCCTATGGCTACACCTTC. V gene TRBV11-2 combines with J gene TRBJ1-2; D is uncertain. CDR1 is SGHAT and CDR2 is FQNNGV in the germline V gene. The V gene lost 2 bases and the J gene lost 4 bases, with 5 bases spanning the gap. The CDR3 length is 12 residues.

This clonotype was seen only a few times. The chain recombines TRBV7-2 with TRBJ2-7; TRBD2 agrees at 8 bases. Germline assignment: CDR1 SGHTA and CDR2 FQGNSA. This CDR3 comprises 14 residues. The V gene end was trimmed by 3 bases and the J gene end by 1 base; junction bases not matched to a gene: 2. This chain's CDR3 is CASSFGGGSYEQYF. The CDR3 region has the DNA TGTGCCAGCAGCTTCGGCGGGGGGTCCTACGAGCAGTACTTC.